This T cell receptor beta chain was sequenced during a study of primary melanoma T cells and metastatic recurrence. Profiling relied on immunoSEQ multiplex PCR, and the TCRdb table lists in-frame clones only, not all of them. The table lists just over 60 clones. The sample consisted of melanoma tumor tissue. The TCR comes from a human donor with melanoma.

In DNA form, the CDR3 reads TGTGCCAGCAGAAAGAGCGGGGACTCCTACGAGCAGTACTTC. This encodes CASRKSGDSYEQYF. The J gene is TRBJ2-7, the V gene TRBV11-3, with TRBD2 identical over 7 bases. Germline CDR1 reads SGHNT; CDR2 reads YENEEA. The V and J ends lost 6 bases and 0 bases, in that order; junction bases with no gene match: 5. CDR3 length equals 14 residues.